Presented here are 13 T cell receptor beta chains from one specimen sequenced in a study of CD8 T cells in ankylosing spondylitis. TCRdb used MiXCR to reprocess the 5' RACE reads, holding one entry per CDR3 protein. This table has around 230,000 distinct CDR3 sequences, approximately 8% appearing once. Sample: blood, either unsorted or a sorted T cell fraction (not recorded which). The source of these receptors is a female donor with ankylosing spondylitis or in good health (not recorded which).

This clonotype was seen at least ten times. V is TRBV7-2 and J is TRBJ1-2; tentative D call: TRBD1 (5 bases). V dropped 8 bases and J dropped 7 bases, with 17 bases sitting between them. The CDR3 has 13 amino acids. Germline V gene sequence: CDR1 SGHTA, CDR2 FQGNSA. The CDR3 reads CASPPGGSSGYTF. For the CDR3, the DNA is TGTGCCAGCCCGCCGGGGGGTAGTAGTGGCTACACCTTC.

This clonotype has a count of ten or more. This chain joins TRBV7-2 and TRBJ2-3; TRBD2 might be the D (6 bases). CDR1 and CDR2 from the germline V gene are SGHTA and FQGNSA. The CDR3 covers 14 residues. Trimming took off 1 base at V and 1 base at J, with 6 bases between the two ends. This CDR3 is CASSLVAGTDTQYF. CDR3 nucleotide sequence: TGTGCCAGCAGCTTAGTAGCGGGCACAGATACGCAGTATTTT.

About this clonotype: A much larger clone differs by one base, so this may be a read error. V gene TRBV7-3 combines with J gene TRBJ2-2, with a weak D call TRBD2 (6 bases). The CDR3 runs 15 residues. Germline loops: CDR1 SGHTA, CDR2 FQGTGA. The CDR3 loop is CASSLAVTSAGGLFF. CDR3 nucleotide sequence: TGTGCCAGCAGCTTAGCGGTGACCAGCGCCGGGGGGCTGTTTTTT.

This clonotype showed up many times. V gene TRBV7-2 combines with J gene TRBJ2-7; TRBD2 is a possible D gene (6 bases). The germline V and J ends were trimmed by 1 base and 4 bases, with 8 bases remaining between them. The CDR3 sequence is 13 residues long. From germline, CDR1 is SGHTA and CDR2 FQGNSA. The DNA of the CDR3 is TGTGCCAGCAGCTTAGGCGGGACTTACGAGCAGTACTTC. It specifies CASSLGGTYEQYF.

This clonotype was detected ten times or more. V usage is TRBV6-2 or TRBV6-3 and J usage is TRBJ2-7; D is ambiguous. This CDR3 is built from 13 residues. Germline values: CDR1 MNHEY, CDR2 SVGEGT. V lost 6 bases to trimming and J lost 3 bases, with 12 bases between them. The CDR3 is CASSLTGLYEQYF. CDR3 in DNA: TGTGCCAGCAGCCTGACGGGCCTCTACGAGCAGTACTTC.

This clonotype was recorded at least ten times. The chain links TRBV20-1 to TRBJ2-1, with D uncertain. This CDR3 spans 12 amino acids. Germline V gene data show CDR1 as DFQATT and CDR2 as SNEGSKA (reference sequence). Trimming removed 6 bases from V and 6 bases from J, with 12 bases in between. The CDR3 sequence is CSAWSPGNEQFF. CDR3 DNA sequence: TGCAGTGCCTGGTCCCCGGGCAATGAGCAGTTCTTC.

As regards this clonotype: Just one base apart from a much larger clone, this may be a read error. The J gene is TRBJ2-1, the V gene TRBV19; D possibly corresponds to TRBD2 (5 bases). This CDR3 comprises 15 residues. In germline, CDR1 is LNHDA, CDR2 SQIVND (reference sequence). CDR3 in amino acids: CTSSGSGLADNEQFF. The CDR3 DNA reads as TGTACCAGTAGTGGCAGCGGACTCGCCGACAATGAGCAGTTCTTC.

This clonotype has a count of ten or more. The gene calls are TRBV9 and TRBJ2-1; the D is unclear. Per germline, CDR1 SGDLS and CDR2 YYNGEE. Trimming removed 4 bases at V and 0 bases at J, with 11 bases between. This CDR3 has 15 residues. This CDR3 is CASSFRQSSYNEQFF. CDR3 nucleotide sequence: TGTGCCAGCAGCTTCCGCCAAAGCTCCTACAATGAGCAGTTCTTC.

This clonotype showed up many times. The chain couples TRBV10-3 to TRBJ2-5; D not resolved. The CDR3 is 13 residues long. V lost 1 base, J lost 5 bases, and 8 bases lay in between. Germline V gene data show CDR1 as ENHRY and CDR2 as SYGVKD. DNA for the CDR3: TGTGCCATCAGTGAGTTCTCCGCGGAGACCCAGTACTTC. As protein: CAISEFSAETQYF.

For this clonotype: A much bigger clone sits one base away, suggesting this may be a read error. V is TRBV20-1 and J is TRBJ2-5; 11 nucleotides align to TRBD2. V shed 2 bases and J 1 base; nucleotides not matched to a gene: 6. Germline V gives CDR1 DFQATT, CDR2 SNEGSKA (reference sequence). The CDR3 runs to 16 residues. This chain's CDR3 is CSARLPSGRTQETQYF. As DNA, the CDR3 is TGCAGTGCTAGACTTCCTAGCGGGAGGACCCAAGAGACCCAGTACTTC.

This clonotype has ten or more counts. This sequence joins TRBV27 and TRBJ1-2; TRBD1 agrees at 7 bases. The length of the CDR3 is 15 residues. Trimming at V came to 3 bases and at J to 6 bases, leaving 10 bases not matched to a gene. Looked up from germline, CDR1 is MNHEY and CDR2 is SMNVEV (reference sequence). CDR3 DNA sequence: TGTGCCAGCAGTTTGGCCGTGACAGGGTATCATGGCTACACCTTC. This gives the protein CASSLAVTGYHGYTF.

This clonotype was seen repeatedly, ten times or more. The V and J genes are TRBV7-2 and TRBJ2-7; D gene unclear. V dropped 1 base and J dropped 2 bases, with 9 bases sitting between them. The CDR3 consists of 14 residues. CDR1 is SGHTA, CDR2 FQGNSA, per germline. The CDR3 spells CASSLGPGTYEQYF. CDR3 nucleotide sequence: TGTGCCAGCAGCTTAGGGCCCGGCACCTACGAGCAGTACTTC.

This clonotype was seen at least ten times. The rearrangement uses TRBV20-1 and TRBJ2-1, with D perhaps TRBD2 (5 bases). From germline, CDR1 is DFQATT and CDR2 SNEGSKA (reference sequence). The CDR3 has 12 amino acids. The CDR3 here is CSIEGMGNEQFF. CDR3 DNA sequence: TGCAGCATCGAGGGAATGGGTAATGAGCAGTTCTTC.